Sequencing of this T cell receptor beta chain was carried out in a study of T cell responses to AZD1222 COVID-19 vaccine. CDR3 length: 14 residues. V was clipped by 5 bases and J by 2 bases, with 12 bases between them. Per the germline V gene, CDR1 is SGHTA and CDR2 is FQGNSA. Worth noting for this clone: Its antigen is unidentified.

Findings and limits, study-wide: A reported finding is that nearly half of spike-specific TCRs target unmutated variant regions. Among AZD1222 vaccinees, only five to seven were seropositive at baseline. There were mostly white British donors and more females than males, and clonal diversity was possibly underestimated. The breadth and depth of Spike-specific TCRs increased once two AZD1222 doses had been given.

Sequencing was performed with immunoSEQ multiplex PCR; in TCRdb, only in-frame clones are kept and a portion is missing. Of 120,000 or so clones detected, around 93% appear once; the ten largest clones hold approximately 1.1%. Material: peripheral blood, obtained on day 0 of AZD1222 vaccination. The clonotype originates from an adult in good health. This chain links TRBV7-2 with TRBJ1-1, with no clear D. CDR3 DNA sequence: TGTGCCAGCAGCCGTCGGAGTGATAACACTGAAGCTTTCTTT. It translates to CASSRRSDNTEAFF.